This T cell receptor beta chain was captured by sequencing in a study of cytomegalovirus exposure and HLA in healthy donors. Primers: 60 Vbeta forward and 13 Jbeta reverse. Data came from immunoSEQ multiplex PCR; TCRdb stores just in-frame clones and leaves some out. The repertoire includes about 140,000 clones, around 59% of them detected once, and approximately 1.8% sits in the top ten. CDR1 is SGHDN and CDR2 is FVKESK in the germline V gene. The CDR3 spans 14 residues. Trimming at V came to 4 bases and at J to 7 bases, leaving 6 bases not matched to a gene. The chain couples TRBV14 to TRBJ1-1; the match to TRBD1 covers 10 bases. This sequence originates from a male donor in good health and CMV-seronegative. The sequencing sample was made of PBMCs. The CDR3 reads CASSRQTGGLEAFF. As DNA, the CDR3 is TGTGCCAGCAGCCGACAGACAGGGGGCCTTGAAGCTTTCTTT.